Listed here are 10 T cell receptor beta chains from one sample, sequenced in a study of blood T cell repertoires in COVID-19. Some clones are missing from TCRdb's copy, which holds only in-frame ones; the method was immunoSEQ multiplex PCR. In the table there are around 100,000 clones, just under 80% of which are singletons. The specimen was peripheral blood. The receptors here all came from a woman in her 70s with acute or convalescent COVID-19.

The chain uses TRBV6-4 and TRBJ2-1; D unresolved. The length of the CDR3 is 15 residues. V was cut by 0 bases and J by 0 bases, with 6 bases left in between. CDR1 is MRHNA and CDR2 is SNTAGT in the germline V gene. CDR3 nucleotides: TGTGCCAGCAGTGACTCGGAGAGCTCCTACAATGAGCAGTTCTTC. This translates into CASSDSESSYNEQFF.

The V and J genes are TRBV2 and TRBJ1-2, with 9 positions matching TRBD1. J was trimmed by 8 bases and V by 6 bases; bases with no gene match: 4. Germline V gene sequence: CDR1 SNHLY, CDR2 FYNNEI. CDR3 size: 12 residues. CDR3 loop: CASRGTGNGYTF. The CDR3, as DNA: TGTGCCAGCAGGGGGACAGGGAACGGCTACACCTTC.

The rearrangement links TRBV7-3 to TRBJ2-5; no clear D gene. Per germline, CDR1 SGHTA and CDR2 FQGTGA. V was trimmed by 1 base and J by 3 bases, leaving 9 bases between them. The length of the CDR3 is 14 residues. CDR3 protein: CASSLIPLEETQYF. The CDR3 bases are TGTGCCAGCAGCTTAATACCACTTGAAGAGACCCAGTACTTC.

The chain joins TRBV5-6 to TRBJ1-5; D unclear. Looked up from germline, CDR1 is SGHDT and CDR2 is YYEEEE. The ends were cut back, 4 bases at V and 4 bases at J, with 15 bases in the middle. The CDR3 spans 15 residues. Written as DNA, the CDR3 is TGTGCCAGCAGCCCGATGCCGGGGAAAAATCAGCCCCAGCATTTT. Translation: CASSPMPGKNQPQHF.

V usage is TRBV4-3 and J usage is TRBJ1-1, with unresolved D. Trimming left V 1 base short and J 8 bases short, with 8 bases between. This CDR3 has 12 amino acids. The germline CDR1 and CDR2 sequences are LGHNA and YSLEER. The CDR3 nucleotides are TGCGCCAGCAGCCAAGGCCGCGGAGAAGCTTTCTTT. It translates to CASSQGRGEAFF.

This chain joins TRBV9 and TRBJ2-4; 8 bases align to TRBD1. CDR1 is SGDLS and CDR2 is YYNGEE in the germline V gene. Unmatched junction bases numbered 6, after V lost 3 bases and J lost 7 bases. The CDR3 runs to 14 residues. The CDR3, as DNA: TGTGCCAGCAGCGCCGGACAGGGCGGCAACATTCAGTACTTC. It codes for CASSAGQGGNIQYF. Full variable domain (rest looked up from reference TRBV9 and TRBJ2-4): DSGVTQTPKHLITATGQRVTLRCSPRSGDLSVYWYQQSLDQGLQFLIQYYNGEERAKGNILERFSAQQFPDLHSELNLSSLELGDSALYFCASSAGQGGNIQYFGAGTRLSVL.

This clone appeared a few times. The rearrangement links TRBV6-5 to TRBJ2-2; TRBD2 might be the D (6 bases). This CDR3 has 15 residues. V dropped 7 bases and J dropped 2 bases, with 14 bases sitting between them. The germline V gene has CDR1 MNHEY and CDR2 SVGAGI. The CDR3 sequence: CASTWGSGNTGELFF. The CDR3 DNA is TGTGCCAGCACCTGGGGTAGCGGAAACACCGGGGAGCTGTTTTTT.

The gene calls are TRBV29-1 and TRBJ2-7; 12 positions match TRBD1. CDR1 is SQVTM and CDR2 is ANQGSEA in the germline V gene. V shed 6 bases, J shed 4 bases, and the junction held 4 bases outside the gene matches. The CDR3 spans 13 residues. CDR3 loop: CSVPGQGAYEQYF. CDR3 DNA: TGCAGCGTACCGGGACAGGGGGCTTACGAGCAGTACTTC.

The V and J genes are TRBV5-1 and TRBJ1-1; D is ambiguous. Per germline, CDR1 SGHRS and CDR2 YFSETQ. Trimming removed 1 base at V and 0 bases at J, with 4 bases between. This CDR3 contains 13 residues. In DNA form, the CDR3 reads TGCGCCAGCAGCTTGTGGCTGAACACTGAAGCTTTCTTT. Translated, it gives CASSLWLNTEAFF.

This chain joins TRBV4-2 and TRBJ1-1; D unclear. The CDR3 consists of 15 residues. Per germline, CDR1 LGHNA and CDR2 YNFKEQ. Trimming took off 0 bases at V and 1 base at J, with 9 bases between the two ends. The CDR3 spells CASSQEGEKNTEAFF. Written as DNA, the CDR3 is TGTGCCAGCAGCCAAGAGGGCGAGAAGAACACTGAAGCTTTCTTT.